The 2 T cell receptor beta chains below all came from one sample that was sequenced in a study of blood T cell repertoires in COVID-19. TCRdb keeps only in-frame clones here, not all; method: immunoSEQ multiplex PCR. The sample contains a few hundred thousand clones, 75% to 90% of which appear only once. The sequenced material came from PBMCs or T cells enriched from blood (not recorded which). All receptors derive from a woman in her sixties who had recovered from COVID-19.

The chain joins TRBV2 to TRBJ1-2; TRBD1 aligns across 9 bases. The CDR3 sequence is 11 residues long. From germline, CDR1 is SNHLY and CDR2 FYNNEI. V lost 8 bases to trimming and J lost 6 bases; unmatched junction nucleotides: 1. The CDR3 sequence: CASRQGDGYTF. Written as DNA, the CDR3 is TGTGCCAGCCGACAGGGGGATGGCTACACCTTC. The complete variable domain, with remaining parts taken from reference TRBV2 and TRBJ1-2, reads EPEVTQTPSHQVTQMGQEVILRCVPISNHLYFYWYRQILGQKVEFLVSFYNNEISEKSEIFDDQFSVERPDGSNFTLKIRSTKLEDSAMYFCASRQGDGYTFGSGTRLTVV.

The chain joins TRBV15 to TRBJ1-4, with D tentatively TRBD1 (5 bases). The CDR3 has 15 amino acids. The germline V gene encodes CDR1 LNHNV and CDR2 YYDKDF (reference sequence). V was pared by 0 bases and J by 4 bases, with 9 bases between. The CDR3 DNA reads as TGTGCCACCAGCAGAGACCGGGGGATTAATGAAAAACTGTTTTTT. Residues: CATSRDRGINEKLFF.